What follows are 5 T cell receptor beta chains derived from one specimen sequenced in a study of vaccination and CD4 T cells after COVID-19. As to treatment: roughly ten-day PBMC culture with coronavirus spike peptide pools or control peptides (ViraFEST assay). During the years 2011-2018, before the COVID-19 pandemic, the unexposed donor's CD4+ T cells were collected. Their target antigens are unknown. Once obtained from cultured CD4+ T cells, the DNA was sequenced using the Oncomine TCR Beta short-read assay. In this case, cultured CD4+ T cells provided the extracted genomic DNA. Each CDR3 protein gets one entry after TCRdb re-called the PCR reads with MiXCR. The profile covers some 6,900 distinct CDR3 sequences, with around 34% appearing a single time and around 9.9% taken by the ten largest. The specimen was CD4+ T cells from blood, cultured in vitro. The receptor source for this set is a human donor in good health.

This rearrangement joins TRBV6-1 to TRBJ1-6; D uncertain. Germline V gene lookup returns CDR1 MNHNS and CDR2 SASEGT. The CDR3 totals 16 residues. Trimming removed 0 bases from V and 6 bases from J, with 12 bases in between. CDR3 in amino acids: CASSEASSRPNSPLHF. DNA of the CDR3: TGTGCCAGCAGTGAAGCTTCGTCCCGCCCTAATTCACCCCTCCACTTT.

The DNA for the CDR3 is TGTGCCAGCAGCTTGGGCGGAAACTATGGCTACACCTTC. Amino acids: CASSLGGNYGYTF. The rearrangement links TRBV5-6 to TRBJ1-2; no reliable D call. V was trimmed by 0 bases and J by 2 bases, leaving 5 bases between them. This CDR3 has 13 amino acids. The germline CDR1 and CDR2 sequences are SGHDT and YYEEEE.

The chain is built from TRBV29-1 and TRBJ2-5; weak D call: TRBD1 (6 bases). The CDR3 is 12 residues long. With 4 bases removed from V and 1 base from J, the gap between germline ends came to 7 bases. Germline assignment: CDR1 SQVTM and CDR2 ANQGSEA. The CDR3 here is CSVVRGQETQYF. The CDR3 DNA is TGCAGCGTTGTCAGGGGCCAAGAGACCCAGTACTTC.

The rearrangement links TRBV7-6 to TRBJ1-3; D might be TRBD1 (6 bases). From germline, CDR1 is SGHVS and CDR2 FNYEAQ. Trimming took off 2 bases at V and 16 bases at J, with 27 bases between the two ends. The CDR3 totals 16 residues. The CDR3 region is CASSLSLVGTSARLYF. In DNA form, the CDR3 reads TGTGCCAGCAGCTTAAGTTTGGTGGGGACATCGGCGAGGTTGTATTTT. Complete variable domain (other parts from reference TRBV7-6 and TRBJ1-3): GAGVSQSPRYKVTKRGQDVALRCDPISGHVSLYWYRQALGQGPEFLTYFNYEAQQDKSGLPNDRFSAERPEGSISTLTIQRTEQRDSAMYRCASSLSLVGTSARLYFGEGSWLTVV.

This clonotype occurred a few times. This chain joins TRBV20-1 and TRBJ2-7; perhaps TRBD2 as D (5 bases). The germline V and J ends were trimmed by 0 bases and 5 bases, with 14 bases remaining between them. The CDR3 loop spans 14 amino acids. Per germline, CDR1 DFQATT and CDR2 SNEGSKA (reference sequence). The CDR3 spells CSARDRPGMNEQYF. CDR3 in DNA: TGCAGTGCTAGAGATAGGCCGGGGATGAACGAGCAGTACTTC.